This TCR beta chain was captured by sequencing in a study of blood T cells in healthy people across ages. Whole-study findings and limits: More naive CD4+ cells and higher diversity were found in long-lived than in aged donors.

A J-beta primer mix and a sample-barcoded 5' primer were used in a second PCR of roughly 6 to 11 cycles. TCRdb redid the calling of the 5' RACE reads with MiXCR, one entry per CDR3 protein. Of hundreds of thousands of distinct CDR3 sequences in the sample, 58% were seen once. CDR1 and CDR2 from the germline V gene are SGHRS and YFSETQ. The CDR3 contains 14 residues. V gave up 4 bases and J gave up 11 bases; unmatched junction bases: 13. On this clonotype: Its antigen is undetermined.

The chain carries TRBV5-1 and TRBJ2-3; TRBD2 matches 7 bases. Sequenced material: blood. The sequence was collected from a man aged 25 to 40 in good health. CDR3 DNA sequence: TGCGCCAGCAGCACGGGAGGCGGCTCCTTGAGGCAGTATTTT. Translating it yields CASSTGGGSLRQYF.